Each of the 23 T cell receptor beta chains below was sequenced from the same sample in a study of human T cells and chemical hapten exposure. Described time point: patch test 1, 2 weeks after DPC sensitization. As to treatment: therapeutic diphenylcyclopropenone sensitization with weekly scalp DPC. TCRdb independently ran MiXCR on the RACE reads; one entry per CDR3 protein. The table lists 95,000 or so distinct CDR3 sequences, more than 9% of them singletons, with approximately 2.2% in the top ten. Sequenced material: whole blood, taken in connection with sensitization to the hapten diphenylcyclopropenone (DPC). The receptors were sampled from a man aged 35 to 55 with alopecia areata. Some clones in this sample may be carry-over from other donors' samples.

With regard to this clonotype: A read error is possible here, since a much larger clone lies one base away. J is TRBJ2-2 and V is TRBV29-1; tentative D call: TRBD1 (6 bases). V dropped 6 bases and J dropped 7 bases, with 9 bases sitting between them. The germline gives CDR1 SQVTM, CDR2 ANQGSEA. The CDR3 has 11 amino acids. For the CDR3, the DNA is TGCAGCGTCGGACAGTGCGGGGAGCTGTTTTTT. Amino acid sequence: CSVGQCGELFF.

This clonotype showed up just once. The J gene is TRBJ2-1, the V gene TRBV28; D is possibly TRBD2 (5 bases). This CDR3 is built from 17 residues. Trimming cost V 6 bases and J 3 bases, with 21 bases left between them. CDR1 MDHEN and CDR2 SYDVKM come from the germline V gene. CDR3 region: CASRFSSGRGFYNEQFF. In DNA form, the CDR3 reads TGTGCCAGCAGGTTTAGCAGCGGTCGAGGATTCTACAATGAGCAGTTCTTC.

The chain joins TRBV7-2 to TRBJ2-1, with a weak D call TRBD2 (6 bases). Trimming removed 2 bases at V and 12 bases at J, with 14 bases between. This CDR3 has 13 residues. Per the germline V gene, CDR1 is SGHTA and CDR2 is FQGNSA. The CDR3 DNA sequence: TGTGCCAGCAGCTTAAGTTGGGACTTGGGGCAGTTCTTC. This encodes CASSLSWDLGQFF.

This clonotype has just a few counts. The chain couples TRBV7-8 to TRBJ2-3; 10 positions match TRBD1. The CDR3 runs 15 residues. The germline V gene encodes CDR1 SGHVS and CDR2 FQNEAQ. Losses at the gene ends were 7 bases for V and 1 base for J; bases not matched to a gene: 5. CDR3 DNA: TGTGCCAGCACCGGGACAGGGGTTGGCACAGATACGCAGTATTTT. Translated, it gives CASTGTGVGTDTQYF. Using reference TRBV7-8 and TRBJ2-3 for the parts outside the CDR3, the full variable domain is GAGVSQSPRYKVAKRGQDVALRCDPISGHVSLFWYQQALGQGPEFLTYFQNEAQLDKSGLPSDRFFAERPEGSVSTLKIQRTQQEDSAVYLCASTGTGVGTDTQYFGPGTRLTVL.

The chain has TRBV5-4 and TRBJ1-1; the D gene is possibly TRBD1 (5 bases). With 3 bases removed from V and 3 bases from J, the gap between germline ends came to 15 bases. This CDR3 is 15 amino acids long. Germline V CDR1 and CDR2: SGHNT, YYREEE (reference sequence). The CDR3 here is CASSSNGAGDTEAFF. In DNA, the CDR3 is TGTGCCAGCAGCTCTAACGGGGCAGGAGACACTGAAGCTTTCTTT.

This clonotype was detected only a few times. The CDR3: CASSKRPYEQYF. In nucleotides, the CDR3 is TGTGCCAGCAGCAAAAGGCCCTACGAGCAGTACTTC. The chain combines TRBV21-1 with TRBJ2-7. TRBV21-1 is a pseudogene. This CDR3 region has 12 residues.

V gene TRBV20-1 combines with J gene TRBJ2-7; unclear D gene. The V and J ends lost 0 bases and 3 bases respectively, with 12 bases between them. The germline V gene encodes CDR1 DFQATT and CDR2 SNEGSKA (reference sequence). The CDR3 is 14 residues long. The CDR3 coding sequence is TGCAGTGCTAGAGATTCGGGCAAGAGCTACGAGCAGTACTTC. It specifies CSARDSGKSYEQYF.

This chain connects TRBV6-5 to TRBJ1-1, with TRBD1 identical over 7 bases. This CDR3 spans 15 amino acids. Germline loops: CDR1 MNHEY, CDR2 SVGAGI. V lost 1 base and J lost 5; bases outside the gene matches: 7. The CDR3 region has the DNA TGTGCCAGCAGTTACTACCCAGGGGGTTCAACTGAAGCTTTCTTT. Translating gives CASSYYPGGSTEAFF.

The rearrangement joins TRBV29-1 to TRBJ2-5; possibly TRBD2 for D (6 bases). CDR3 length: 14 residues. CDR1 SQVTM and CDR2 ANQGSEA come from the germline V gene. Trimming pared 7 bases from V and 4 bases from J, leaving 19 bases between. This CDR3 is CSAGGGALSETQYF. CDR3 coding DNA: TGCAGCGCCGGAGGAGGGGCTCTGTCAGAGACCCAGTACTTC. Looking up the rest from reference TRBV29-1 and TRBJ2-5 gives the full variable domain: SAVISQKPSRDICQRGTSLTIQCQVDSQVTMMFWYRQQPGQSLTLIATANQGSEATYESGFVIDKFPISRPNLTFSTLTVSNMSPEDSSIYLCSAGGGALSETQYFGPGTRLLVL.

The rearrangement joins TRBV28 to TRBJ2-7; weak D call: TRBD2 (5 bases). V was clipped by 5 bases and J by 3 bases, with 14 bases between them. Germline V gene data show CDR1 as MDHEN and CDR2 as SYDVKM. This CDR3 spans 14 amino acids. The CDR3 sequence is CASSLDRSGYEQYV. The CDR3 DNA reads TGTGCCAGCAGTCTGGATCGAAGCGGCTACGAGCAGTACGTC.

CDR3 amino acids: CAWSVGTSNTGELFF. CDR3 nucleotide sequence: TGTGCCTGGAGTGTAGGGACTTCTAACACCGGGGAGCTGTTTTTT. The chain employs TRBV30 and TRBJ2-2, with a possible D match to TRBD2 (6 bases). Per germline, CDR1 GTSNPN and CDR2 SVGIG (reference sequence). The CDR3 covers 15 residues. Trimming shortened V by 0 bases and J by 2 bases, and 10 bases separated the two germline ends.

In its sample, this clonotype was seen many times. This chain connects TRBV7-6 to TRBJ2-2; TRBD2 agrees at 11 bases. The CDR3 loop spans 16 amino acids. J lost 4 bases, V lost 1 base, and 2 bases had no gene match. The germline CDR1 and CDR2 sequences are SGHVS and FNYEAQ. The CDR3 nucleotides are TGTGCCAGCAGCTTAGGTCTAGCGGGAGGCACCGGGGAGCTGTTTTTT. Residues: CASSLGLAGGTGELFF.

The chain carries TRBV7-2 and TRBJ2-7; 14 bases align to TRBD2. Germline V lookup: CDR1 SGHTA, CDR2 FQGNSA. V trimming: 5 bases; J trimming: 5 bases; junction bases outside the gene matches: 5. The length of the CDR3 is 15 residues. CDR3 DNA: TGTGCCAGCAGCCTGGGACTAGCGGGAGTAAACGAGCAGTACTTC. It translates to CASSLGLAGVNEQYF.

This clonotype was counted many times. This chain joins TRBV15 and TRBJ2-1; D is unresolved. Trimming cost V 1 base and J 8 bases, with 15 bases left between them. The CDR3 spans 15 residues. Germline V gene sequence: CDR1 LNHNV, CDR2 YYDKDF (reference sequence). The CDR3 region is CATSRGTPPSYEQFF. The CDR3 DNA sequence: TGTGCCACCAGCAGAGGAACTCCTCCAAGCTATGAGCAGTTCTTC.

This clonotype turned up a few times. The V call is TRBV28, the J call TRBJ2-5; tentatively, D is TRBD2 (5 bases). V was clipped by 10 bases and J by 2 bases, with 11 bases between them. The germline CDR1 and CDR2 sequences are MDHEN and SYDVKM. The CDR3 is 12 amino acids. This CDR3 reads CATRTQQETQYF. DNA of the CDR3: TGTGCCACCCGGACTCAGCAAGAGACCCAGTACTTC. Looking up the rest from reference TRBV28 and TRBJ2-5 gives the full variable domain: DVKVTQSSRYLVKRTGEKVFLECVQDMDHENMFWYRQDPGLGLRLIYFSYDVKMKEKGDIPEGYSVSREKKERFSLILESASTNQTSMYLCATRTQQETQYFGPGTRLLVL.

The rearrangement joins TRBV6-1 to TRBJ2-7, with 9 nucleotides matching TRBD2. The CDR3 covers 13 residues. The germline gives CDR1 MNHNS, CDR2 SASEGT. Trimming at V came to 7 bases and at J to 2 bases, leaving 3 bases not matched to a gene. DNA of the CDR3: TGTGCCAGCAACTTAGCGGGAGCCTACGAGCAGTACGTC. Protein sequence: CASNLAGAYEQYV.

This chain connects TRBV11-2 to TRBJ2-7; 15 bases align to TRBD2. Losses at the gene ends were 1 base for V and 4 bases for J; bases not matched to a gene: 5. CDR1 and CDR2 (germline): SGHAT, FQNNGV. The CDR3 loop spans 17 amino acids. The CDR3 DNA reads as TGTGCCAGCAGCTTAGGAGGGACTAGCGGGAGGTTTTACGAGCAGTACGTC. Its protein is CASSLGGTSGRFYEQYV.

This clonotype was found a few times. The V and J genes are TRBV4-3 and TRBJ2-1; 9 positions agree with TRBD2. The CDR3 totals 17 residues. With 4 bases clipped from V and 3 bases from J, the junction kept 10 bases outside the gene matches. CDR1 is LGHNA and CDR2 is YSLEER in the germline V gene. The CDR3 coding sequence is TGCGCCAGCAGCCGGAATGTAGCGGGAGCGGACTACAATGAGCAGTTCTTC. Its translation: CASSRNVAGADYNEQFF.

In nucleotides, the CDR3 is TGTGCCAGCAGTGCTAGCGGGAGGAGCGGGGAGCTGTTTTTT. Encoded protein: CASSASGRSGELFF. V and J are TRBV6-5 and TRBJ2-2; 11 nucleotides line up with TRBD2. J was trimmed by 7 bases and V by 5 bases; bases with no gene match: 3. The germline V gene has CDR1 MNHEY and CDR2 SVGAGI. The CDR3 spans 14 residues.

The rearrangement joins TRBV5-4 to TRBJ2-3, with 7 bases lining up with TRBD2. Trimming took 1 base from V and 3 from J; bases not matched to a gene: 5. The CDR3 has 15 residues. Germline CDR1 is SGHNT and CDR2 is YYREEE (reference sequence). CDR3 amino acids: CASSLYGRSTDTQYF. The CDR3, as DNA: TGTGCCAGCAGCTTGTACGGGAGGAGTACAGATACGCAGTATTTT.

The chain combines TRBV6-5 with TRBJ2-3, with 7 bases identical to TRBD1. The trim removed 6 bases at V and 3 bases at J, leaving 9 bases unmatched. Germline V gene data show CDR1 as MNHEY and CDR2 as SVGAGI. The CDR3 is 15 amino acids. The CDR3 loop is CASRPTGLGTDTQYF. The DNA of the CDR3 is TGTGCCAGCAGACCGACAGGGTTGGGTACAGATACGCAGTATTTT.

Ten or more counts support this clonotype. This chain connects TRBV7-9 to TRBJ2-5; 11 nucleotides match TRBD1. This CDR3 contains 15 residues. J gave up 10 bases and V 2 bases, and 9 bases lay outside the gene matches. Germline assignment: CDR1 SEHNR and CDR2 FQNEAQ (reference sequence). In DNA, the CDR3 is TGTGCCAGCAGCTTATCCGGGACAGGGGGTGACCGCCAGTACTTC. This gives the protein CASSLSGTGGDRQYF.

Many counts were recorded for this clonotype. The CDR3 here is CASSRAGVGTDTQYF. The CDR3 DNA reads as TGTGCCAGCAGTCGAGCGGGAGTTGGTACAGATACGCAGTATTTT. The chain is built from TRBV2 and TRBJ2-3, with TRBD2 matching over 8 bases. J lost 3 bases, V lost 5 bases, and 7 bases had no gene match. The CDR3 extends over 15 amino acids. CDR1 is SNHLY, CDR2 FYNNEI, per germline.